These 18 T cell receptor beta chains came from one sample sequenced in a study of early T cells in non-severe SARS-CoV-2 infection. Via MiXCR, TCRdb re-called the 5' RACE reads, giving one row per CDR3 protein. The sample consists of more than 50,000 distinct CDR3 sequences, roughly an eighth of them appearing once. Sequenced material: whole blood, taken at baseline. Every receptor here comes from an adult who was a healthcare worker with PCR-confirmed SARS-CoV-2 infection or an uninfected control (not recorded which).

The chain has TRBV6-1 and TRBJ2-5; 10 bases line up with TRBD2. Germline V gives CDR1 MNHNS, CDR2 SASEGT. The V gene end was trimmed by 1 base and the J gene end by 1 base; junction bases not matched to a gene: 12. The CDR3 spans 19 residues. Here the CDR3 DNA reads TGTGCCAGCAGTGAAGAACCAGCGGGGGGGCCTGTCATCCAAGAGACCCAGTACTTC. This translates into CASSEEPAGGPVIQETQYF.

The chain recombines TRBV6-2 or TRBV6-3 with TRBJ2-1; tentatively, D is TRBD2 (5 bases). Germline CDR1 is MNHEY and CDR2 is SVGEGT. The CDR3 is 14 amino acids. V lost 7 bases and J 2 bases, leaving 12 bases between the germline ends. In DNA, the CDR3 is TGTGCCAGCATGGAAGGACTCACCTACAATGAGCAGTTCTTC. Translating gives CASMEGLTYNEQFF.

The table lists this clonotype with a few counts. The rearrangement links TRBV28 to TRBJ2-7; 9 nucleotides agree with TRBD1. Germline assignment: CDR1 MDHEN and CDR2 SYDVKM. V lost 9 bases to trimming and J lost 6 bases; unmatched junction nucleotides: 12. The length of the CDR3 is 14 residues. In nucleotides, the CDR3 is TGTGCCAGTTGCGGGCGGACAGGGGTTACCGAGCAGTACTTC. Its protein is CASCGRTGVTEQYF.

The genes are TRBV9 and TRBJ2-5, with a tentative D call TRBD2 (6 bases). The germline V gene has CDR1 SGDLS and CDR2 YYNGEE. V was pared by 2 bases and J by 5 bases, with 19 bases between. This CDR3 comprises 16 residues. This CDR3 is CASSVLPGTERETQYF. The CDR3 nucleotides are TGTGCCAGCAGCGTTCTCCCCGGGACTGAAAGGGAGACCCAGTACTTC.

This clonotype was seen more than once but under ten times. This chain connects TRBV12-3 or TRBV12-4 to TRBJ2-4, with TRBD1 identical over 8 bases. The V gene end was trimmed by 6 bases and the J gene end by 7 bases; junction bases not matched to a gene: 8. The CDR3 extends over 14 amino acids. The CDR3 loop is CASRPTGGRNIQYF. The DNA of the CDR3 is TGTGCCAGCAGGCCTACAGGGGGTCGGAACATTCAGTACTTC.

This clonotype occurred a few times. The rearrangement uses TRBV27 and TRBJ2-5; D might be TRBD2 (5 bases). V was shortened by 3 bases and J by 1 base, with 9 bases between the two germline ends. Germline V gene lookup returns CDR1 MNHEY and CDR2 SMNVEV (reference sequence). The CDR3 has 14 amino acids. CDR3 sequence: CASSFSGIQETQYF. DNA for the CDR3: TGTGCCAGCAGTTTTTCGGGGATCCAAGAGACCCAGTACTTC.

This rearrangement joins TRBV27 to TRBJ1-2, with a weak D call TRBD1 (6 bases). The CDR3 is 14 residues long. Trimming took off 6 bases at V and 4 bases at J, with 15 bases between the two ends. The germline V gene has CDR1 MNHEY and CDR2 SMNVEV (reference sequence). Here the CDR3 DNA reads TGTGCCAGCAGGACCACAGGGAGGGCCTATGGCTACACCTTC. This translates into CASRTTGRAYGYTF.

In its sample, this clonotype was seen a few times. The chain is built from TRBV7-9 and TRBJ2-7, with D possibly being TRBD1 (5 bases). The germline V and J ends were trimmed by 3 bases and 3 bases, with 12 bases remaining between them. The germline gives CDR1 SEHNR, CDR2 FQNEAQ (reference sequence). This CDR3 contains 14 residues. The CDR3 region has the DNA TGTGCCAGCAGCTTTAAGGGGTCTGGCTACGAGCAGTACTTC. Translated, it gives CASSFKGSGYEQYF.

The chain carries TRBV12-3 or TRBV12-4 and TRBJ2-7; 9 bases agree with TRBD1. The CDR3 consists of 13 residues. The V segment lost 4 bases and the J segment 4 bases; nucleotides outside the gene matches: 2. CDR3 loop: CASSWDREYEQYF. CDR3 DNA sequence: TGTGCCAGCAGTTGGGACAGGGAATACGAGCAGTACTTC.

This clonotype was seen only a few times. V usage is TRBV29-1 and J usage is TRBJ2-5; TRBD2 matches 7 bases. V was pared by 6 bases and J by 4 bases, with 11 bases of the junction left unmatched. The CDR3 length is 14 residues. Germline V gene data show CDR1 as SQVTM and CDR2 as ANQGSEA. The chain's CDR3 is CSVGGLAARETQYF. CDR3 in DNA: TGCAGCGTCGGAGGTCTAGCGGCCCGAGAGACCCAGTACTTC.

This chain links TRBV18 with TRBJ1-1; 8 bases agree with TRBD1. This CDR3 comprises 15 residues. Germline V CDR1 and CDR2: KGHSH, LQKENI. V shed 2 bases, J shed 4 bases, and the junction held 6 bases outside the gene matches. The CDR3 here is CASSPNLQGGTEAFF. CDR3 sequence (DNA): TGTGCCAGCTCACCAAATTTACAGGGGGGCACTGAAGCTTTCTTT.

In its sample, this clonotype is medium-sized. The gene calls are TRBV29-1 and TRBJ2-1; D ambiguous. V shed 3 bases and J shed 2 bases, with 8 bases lying between them. Per the germline V gene, CDR1 is SQVTM and CDR2 is ANQGSEA. The CDR3 loop spans 13 amino acids. The CDR3 here is CSVERQTYNEQFF. The CDR3 DNA reads TGCAGCGTTGAGAGGCAAACCTACAATGAGCAGTTCTTC.

This clonotype has at least ten counts. This chain connects TRBV20-1 to TRBJ2-7, with D maybe TRBD2 (5 bases). Germline CDR1 DFQATT, CDR2 SNEGSKA (reference sequence). The CDR3 has 15 residues. V dropped 0 bases and J dropped 3 bases, with 15 bases sitting between them. CDR3 DNA: TGCAGTGCTAGAGATTCGGCGGCGGGCCGCTACGAGCAGTACTTC. It codes for CSARDSAAGRYEQYF.

This clonotype was recorded many times. The chain joins TRBV29-1 to TRBJ2-7, with 7 positions matching TRBD1. The J segment lost 3 bases and the V segment lost 4 bases, leaving 6 bases of the junction unmatched. CDR3 length equals 13 residues. Germline CDR1 reads SQVTM; CDR2 reads ANQGSEA. The CDR3: CSVAPGQNYEQYF. The CDR3 nucleotides read TGCAGCGTTGCTCCGGGACAGAACTACGAGCAGTACTTC.

The chain is built from TRBV6-2 or TRBV6-3 and TRBJ2-7; D is perhaps TRBD1 or TRBD2 (5 bases each). This CDR3 has 15 amino acids. The germline V and J ends were trimmed by 5 bases and 0 bases, with 14 bases remaining between them. Germline values: CDR1 MNHEY, CDR2 SVGEGT. This CDR3 is CASSPGTRISYEQYF. The CDR3 bases are TGTGCCAGCAGTCCCGGGACCCGTATCTCCTACGAGCAGTACTTC.

This clonotype was detected a few times. This chain connects TRBV27 to TRBJ2-1, with TRBD2 identical over 13 bases. The CDR3 runs 18 residues. The J segment lost 3 bases and the V segment lost 5 bases, leaving 10 bases of the junction unmatched. Germline V gene sequence: CDR1 MNHEY, CDR2 SMNVEV (reference sequence). The CDR3 sequence: CASSKGRLAGGLYNEQFF. The CDR3 DNA reads TGTGCCAGCAGTAAAGGGCGACTAGCGGGAGGCCTCTACAATGAGCAGTTCTTC.

This clonotype occurred a few times. V usage is TRBV11-2 and J usage is TRBJ2-3, with D perhaps matching TRBD1 (6 bases). The length of the CDR3 is 16 residues. Trimming removed 3 bases at V and 2 bases at J, with 15 bases between. Germline-derived CDR1 and CDR2 are SGHAT and FQNNGV. In DNA, the CDR3 is TGTGCCAGCAGCTTGGGCAGGGGATCCCACACAGATACGCAGTATTTT. It codes for CASSLGRGSHTDTQYF. The whole variable domain, remainder taken from reference TRBV11-2 and TRBJ2-3, is EAGVAQSPRYKIIEKRQSVAFWCNPISGHATLYWYQQILGQGPKLLIQFQNNGVVDDSQLPKDRFSAERLKGVDSTLKIQPAKLEDSAVYLCASSLGRGSHTDTQYFGPGTRLTVL.

V usage is TRBV28 and J usage is TRBJ1-6, with 7 bases fitting TRBD1. The CDR3 covers 13 residues. Trimming cost V 3 bases and J 9 bases; bases outside gene matches: 2. Germline V CDR1 and CDR2: MDHEN, SYDVKM. The CDR3 DNA is TGTGCCAGCAGTTTCAACAGGGGTTCACCCCTCCACTTT. It specifies CASSFNRGSPLHF.